This TCR beta chain was captured in a study of T-cell memory formation after mild COVID-19. Study details: Among the donors, TCR clusters were largely specific to each donor. Points from the study as a whole: Largely, contracting CD4+ clones fell within CM and EM, and contracting CD8+ clones within EMRA.

Trimming cost V 1 base and J 4 bases, with 16 bases left between them. The length of the CDR3 is 16 residues. Per germline, CDR1 SGHTA and CDR2 FQGTGA. TCRdb processed the 5' RACE reads anew with MiXCR; each CDR3 protein has one entry. The sample holds about 49,000 distinct CDR3 sequences, roughly 7% seen once. In its sample, this clonotype was seen many times. Its specificity is unknown. Sequencing was performed on PBMCs or a T cell subset sorted from them (not recorded which). The chain joins TRBV7-3 to TRBJ1-1; D ambiguous. This TCR was recovered from a man between 18 and 35 years old who had mild COVID-19 (a few samples of this study predate the infection). Cell type and time point are not known. As DNA, the CDR3 is TGTGCCAGCAGCTTAAATGCCGCGAAAATGGGCACTGAAGCTTTCTTT. Residues: CASSLNAAKMGTEAFF.